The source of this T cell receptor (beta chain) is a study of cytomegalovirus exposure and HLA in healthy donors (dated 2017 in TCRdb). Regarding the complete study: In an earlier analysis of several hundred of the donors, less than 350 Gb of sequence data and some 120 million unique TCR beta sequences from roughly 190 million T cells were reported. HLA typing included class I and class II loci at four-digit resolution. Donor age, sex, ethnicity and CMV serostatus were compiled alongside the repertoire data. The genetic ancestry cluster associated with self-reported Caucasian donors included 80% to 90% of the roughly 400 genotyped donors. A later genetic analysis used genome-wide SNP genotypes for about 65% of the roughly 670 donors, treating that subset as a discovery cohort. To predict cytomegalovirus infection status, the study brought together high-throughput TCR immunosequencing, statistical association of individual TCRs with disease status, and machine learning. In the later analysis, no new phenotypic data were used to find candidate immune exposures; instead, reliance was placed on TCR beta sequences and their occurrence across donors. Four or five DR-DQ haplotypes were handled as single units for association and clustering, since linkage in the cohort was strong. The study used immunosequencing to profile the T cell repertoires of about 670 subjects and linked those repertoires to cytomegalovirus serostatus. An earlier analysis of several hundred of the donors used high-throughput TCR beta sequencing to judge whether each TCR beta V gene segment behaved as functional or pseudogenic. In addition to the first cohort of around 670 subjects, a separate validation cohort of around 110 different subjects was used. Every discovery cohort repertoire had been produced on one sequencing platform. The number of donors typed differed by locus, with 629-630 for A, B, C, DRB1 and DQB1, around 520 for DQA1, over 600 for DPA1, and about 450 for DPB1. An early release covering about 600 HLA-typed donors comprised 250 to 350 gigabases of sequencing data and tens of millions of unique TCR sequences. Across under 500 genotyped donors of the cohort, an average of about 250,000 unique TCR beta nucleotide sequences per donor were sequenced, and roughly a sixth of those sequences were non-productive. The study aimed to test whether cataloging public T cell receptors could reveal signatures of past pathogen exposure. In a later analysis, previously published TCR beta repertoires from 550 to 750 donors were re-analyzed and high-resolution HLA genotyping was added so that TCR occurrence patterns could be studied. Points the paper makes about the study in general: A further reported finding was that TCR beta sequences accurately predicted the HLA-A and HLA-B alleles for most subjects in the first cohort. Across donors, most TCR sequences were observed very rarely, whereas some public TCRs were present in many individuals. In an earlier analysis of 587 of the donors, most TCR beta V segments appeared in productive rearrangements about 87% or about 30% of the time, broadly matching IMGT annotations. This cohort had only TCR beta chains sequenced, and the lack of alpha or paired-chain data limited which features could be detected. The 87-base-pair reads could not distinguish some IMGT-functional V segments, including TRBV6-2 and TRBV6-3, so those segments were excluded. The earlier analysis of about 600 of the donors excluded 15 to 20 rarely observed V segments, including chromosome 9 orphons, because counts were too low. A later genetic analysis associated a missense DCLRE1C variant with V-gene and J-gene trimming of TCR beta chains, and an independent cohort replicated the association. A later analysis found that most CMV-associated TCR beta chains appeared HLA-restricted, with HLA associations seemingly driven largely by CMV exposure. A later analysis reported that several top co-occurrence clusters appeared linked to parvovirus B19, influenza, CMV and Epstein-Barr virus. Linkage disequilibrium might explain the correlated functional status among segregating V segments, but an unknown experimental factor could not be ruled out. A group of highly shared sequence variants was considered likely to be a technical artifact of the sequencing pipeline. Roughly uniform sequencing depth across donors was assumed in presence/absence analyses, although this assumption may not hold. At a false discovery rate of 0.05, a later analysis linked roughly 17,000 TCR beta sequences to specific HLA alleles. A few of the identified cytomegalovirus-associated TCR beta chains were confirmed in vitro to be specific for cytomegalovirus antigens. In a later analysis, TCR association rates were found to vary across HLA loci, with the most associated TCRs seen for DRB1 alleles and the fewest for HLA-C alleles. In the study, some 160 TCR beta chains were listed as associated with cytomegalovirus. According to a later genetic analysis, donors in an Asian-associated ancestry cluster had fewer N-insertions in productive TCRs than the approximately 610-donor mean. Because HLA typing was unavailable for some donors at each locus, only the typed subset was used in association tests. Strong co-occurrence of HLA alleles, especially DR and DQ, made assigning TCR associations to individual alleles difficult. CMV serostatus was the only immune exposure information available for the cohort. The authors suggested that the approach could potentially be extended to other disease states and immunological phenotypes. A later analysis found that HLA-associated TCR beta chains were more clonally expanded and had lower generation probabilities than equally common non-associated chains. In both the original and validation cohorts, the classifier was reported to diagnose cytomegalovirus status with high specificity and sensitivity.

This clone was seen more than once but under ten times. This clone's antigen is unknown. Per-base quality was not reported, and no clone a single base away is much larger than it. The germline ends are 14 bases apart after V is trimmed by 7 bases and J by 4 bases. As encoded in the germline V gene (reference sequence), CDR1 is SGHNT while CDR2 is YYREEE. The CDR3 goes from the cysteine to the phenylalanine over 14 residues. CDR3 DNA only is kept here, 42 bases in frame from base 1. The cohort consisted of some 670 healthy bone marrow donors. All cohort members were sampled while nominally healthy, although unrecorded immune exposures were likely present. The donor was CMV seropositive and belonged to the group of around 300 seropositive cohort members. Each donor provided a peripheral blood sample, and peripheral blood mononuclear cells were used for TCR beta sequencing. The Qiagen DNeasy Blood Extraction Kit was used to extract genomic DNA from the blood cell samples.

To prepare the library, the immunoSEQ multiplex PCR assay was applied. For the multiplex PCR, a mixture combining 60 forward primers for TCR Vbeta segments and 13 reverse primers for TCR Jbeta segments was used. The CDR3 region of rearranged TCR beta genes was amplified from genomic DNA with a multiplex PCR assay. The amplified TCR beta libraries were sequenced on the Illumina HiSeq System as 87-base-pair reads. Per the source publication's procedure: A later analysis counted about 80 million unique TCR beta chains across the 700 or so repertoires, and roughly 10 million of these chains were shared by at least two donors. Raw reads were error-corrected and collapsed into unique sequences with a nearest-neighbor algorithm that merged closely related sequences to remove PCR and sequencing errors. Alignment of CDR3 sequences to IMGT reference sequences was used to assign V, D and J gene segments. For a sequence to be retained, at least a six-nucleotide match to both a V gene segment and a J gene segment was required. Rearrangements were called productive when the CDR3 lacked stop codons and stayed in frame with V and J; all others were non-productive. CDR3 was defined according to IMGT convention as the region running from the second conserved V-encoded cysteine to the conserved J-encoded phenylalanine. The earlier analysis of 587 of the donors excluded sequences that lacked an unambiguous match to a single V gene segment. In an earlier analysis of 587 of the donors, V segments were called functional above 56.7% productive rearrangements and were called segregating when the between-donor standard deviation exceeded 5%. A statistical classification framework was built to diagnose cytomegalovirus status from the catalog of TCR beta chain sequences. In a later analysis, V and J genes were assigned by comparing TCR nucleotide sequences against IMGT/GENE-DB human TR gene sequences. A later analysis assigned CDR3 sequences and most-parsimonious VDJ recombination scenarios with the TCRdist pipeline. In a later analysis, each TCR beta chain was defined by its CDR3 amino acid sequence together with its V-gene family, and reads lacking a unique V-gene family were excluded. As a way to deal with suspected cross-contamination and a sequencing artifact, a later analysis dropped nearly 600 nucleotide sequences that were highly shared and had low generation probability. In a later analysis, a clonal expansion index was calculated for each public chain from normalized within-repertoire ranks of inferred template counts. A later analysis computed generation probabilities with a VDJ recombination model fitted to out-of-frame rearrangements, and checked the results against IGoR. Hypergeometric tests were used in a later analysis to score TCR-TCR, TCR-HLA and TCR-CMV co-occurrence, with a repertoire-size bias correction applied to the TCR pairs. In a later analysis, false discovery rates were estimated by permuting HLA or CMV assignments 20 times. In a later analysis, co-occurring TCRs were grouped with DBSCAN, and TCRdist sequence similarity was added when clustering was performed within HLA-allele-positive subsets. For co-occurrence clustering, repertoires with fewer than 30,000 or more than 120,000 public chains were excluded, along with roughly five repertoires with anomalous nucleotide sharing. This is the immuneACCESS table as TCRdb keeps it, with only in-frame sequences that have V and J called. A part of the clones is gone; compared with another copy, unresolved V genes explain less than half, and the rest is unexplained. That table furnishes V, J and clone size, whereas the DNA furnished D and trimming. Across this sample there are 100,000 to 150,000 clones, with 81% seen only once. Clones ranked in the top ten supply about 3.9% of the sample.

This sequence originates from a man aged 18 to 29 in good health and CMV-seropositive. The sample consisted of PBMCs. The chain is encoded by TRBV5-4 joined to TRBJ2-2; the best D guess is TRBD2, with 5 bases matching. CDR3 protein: CASLGDFGTGELFF. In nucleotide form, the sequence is TGTGCCAGCCTCGGGGATTTTGGCACCGGGGAGCTGTTTTTT.